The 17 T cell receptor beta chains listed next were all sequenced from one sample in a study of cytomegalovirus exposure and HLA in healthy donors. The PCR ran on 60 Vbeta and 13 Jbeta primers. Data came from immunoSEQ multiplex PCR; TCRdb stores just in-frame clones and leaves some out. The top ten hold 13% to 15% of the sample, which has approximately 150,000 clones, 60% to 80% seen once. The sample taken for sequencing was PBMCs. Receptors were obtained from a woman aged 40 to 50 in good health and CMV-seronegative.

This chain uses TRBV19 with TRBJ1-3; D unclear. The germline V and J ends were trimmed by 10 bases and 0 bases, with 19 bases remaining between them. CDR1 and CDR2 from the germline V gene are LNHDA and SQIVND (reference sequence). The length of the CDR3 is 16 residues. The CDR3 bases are TGTGCCACTGCACTTCAGGTATACTTCTCTGGAAACACCATATATTTT. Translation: CATALQVYFSGNTIYF.

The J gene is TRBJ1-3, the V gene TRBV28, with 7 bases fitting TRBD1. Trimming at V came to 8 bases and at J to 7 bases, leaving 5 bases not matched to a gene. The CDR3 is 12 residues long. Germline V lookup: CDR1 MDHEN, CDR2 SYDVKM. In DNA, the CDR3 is TGTGCCAGCCGATCAGGGGGGAACACCATATATTTT. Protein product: CASRSGGNTIYF. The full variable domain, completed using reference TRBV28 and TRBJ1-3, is DVKVTQSSRYLVKRTGEKVFLECVQDMDHENMFWYRQDPGLGLRLIYFSYDVKMKEKGDIPEGYSVSREKKERFSLILESASTNQTSMYLCASRSGGNTIYFGEGSWLTVV.

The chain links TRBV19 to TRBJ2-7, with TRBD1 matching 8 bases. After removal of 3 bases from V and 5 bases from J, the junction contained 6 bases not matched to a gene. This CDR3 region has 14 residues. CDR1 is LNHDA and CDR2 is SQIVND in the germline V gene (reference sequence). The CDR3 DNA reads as TGTGCCAGTAGTATCCCAGGGGGCGTAAACGAGCAGTACTTC. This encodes CASSIPGGVNEQYF.

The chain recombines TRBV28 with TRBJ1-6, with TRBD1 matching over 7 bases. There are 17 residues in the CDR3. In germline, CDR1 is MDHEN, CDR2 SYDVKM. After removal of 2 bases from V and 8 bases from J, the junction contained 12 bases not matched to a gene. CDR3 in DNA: TGTGCCAGCAGTTTAGGTGTAGGGGGCGCATATGATTCACCCCTCCACTTT. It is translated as CASSLGVGGAYDSPLHF.

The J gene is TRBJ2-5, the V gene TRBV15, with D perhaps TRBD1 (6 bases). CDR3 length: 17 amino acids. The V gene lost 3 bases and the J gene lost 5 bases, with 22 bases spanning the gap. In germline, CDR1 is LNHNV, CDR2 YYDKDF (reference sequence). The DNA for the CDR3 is TGTGCCACCAGCAGTGACACGGGACAACCCTTTGGGGAGACCCAGTACTTC. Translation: CATSSDTGQPFGETQYF.

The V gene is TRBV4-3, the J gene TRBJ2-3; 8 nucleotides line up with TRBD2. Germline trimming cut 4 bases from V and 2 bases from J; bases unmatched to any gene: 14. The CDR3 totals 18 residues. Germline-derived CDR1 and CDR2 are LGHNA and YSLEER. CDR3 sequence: CASSRAGRSGGHTDTQYF. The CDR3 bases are TGCGCCAGCAGCCGCGCCGGGAGGAGCGGGGGCCACACAGATACGCAGTATTTT.

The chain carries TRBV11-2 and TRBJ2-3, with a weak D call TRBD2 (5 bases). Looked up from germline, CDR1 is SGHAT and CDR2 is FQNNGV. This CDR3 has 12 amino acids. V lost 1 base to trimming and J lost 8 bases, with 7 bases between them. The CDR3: CASSLVGGTQYF. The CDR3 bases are TGTGCCAGCAGCTTAGTAGGAGGTACGCAGTATTTT. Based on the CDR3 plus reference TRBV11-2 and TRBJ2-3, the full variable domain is EAGVAQSPRYKIIEKRQSVAFWCNPISGHATLYWYQQILGQGPKLLIQFQNNGVVDDSQLPKDRFSAERLKGVDSTLKIQPAKLEDSAVYLCASSLVGGTQYFGPGTRLTVL.

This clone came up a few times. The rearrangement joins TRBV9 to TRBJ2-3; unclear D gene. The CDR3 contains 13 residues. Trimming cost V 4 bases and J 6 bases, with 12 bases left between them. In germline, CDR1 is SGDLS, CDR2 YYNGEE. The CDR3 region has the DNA TGTGCCAGCAGCCAAACCCGCGGCGATACGCAGTATTTT. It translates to CASSQTRGDTQYF. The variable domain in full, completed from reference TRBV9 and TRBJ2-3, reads DSGVTQTPKHLITATGQRVTLRCSPRSGDLSVYWYQQSLDQGLQFLIQYYNGEERAKGNILERFSAQQFPDLHSELNLSSLELGDSALYFCASSQTRGDTQYFGPGTRLTVL.

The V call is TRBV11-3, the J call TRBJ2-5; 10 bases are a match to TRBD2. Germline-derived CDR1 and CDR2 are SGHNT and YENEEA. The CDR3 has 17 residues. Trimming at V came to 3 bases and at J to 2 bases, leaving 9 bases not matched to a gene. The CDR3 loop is CASSFWGLAGVQETQYF. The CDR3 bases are TGTGCCAGCAGCTTTTGGGGGCTAGCGGGGGTACAAGAGACCCAGTACTTC.

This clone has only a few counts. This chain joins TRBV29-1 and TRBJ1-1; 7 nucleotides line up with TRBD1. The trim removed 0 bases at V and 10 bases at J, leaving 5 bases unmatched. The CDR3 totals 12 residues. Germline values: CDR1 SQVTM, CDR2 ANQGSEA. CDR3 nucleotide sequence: TGCAGCGTTGAAGATGAGGGGGCCGGAGCTTTCTTT. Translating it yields CSVEDEGAGAFF.

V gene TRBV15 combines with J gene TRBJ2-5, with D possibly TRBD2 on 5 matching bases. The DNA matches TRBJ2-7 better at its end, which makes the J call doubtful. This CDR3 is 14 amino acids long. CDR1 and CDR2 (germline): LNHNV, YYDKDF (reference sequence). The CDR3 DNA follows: TGTGCCACCAGCAGCCGGGAACAGTCCTACGAGCAGTACTTC. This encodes CATSSREQSYEQYF.

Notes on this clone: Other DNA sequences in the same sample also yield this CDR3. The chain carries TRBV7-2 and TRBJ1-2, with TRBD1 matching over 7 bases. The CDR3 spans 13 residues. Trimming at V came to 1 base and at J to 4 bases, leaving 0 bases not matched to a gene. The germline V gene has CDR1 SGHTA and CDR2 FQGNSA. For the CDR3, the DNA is TGTGCCAGCAGCTTAGGACAGGGCTATGGCTACACCTTC. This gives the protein CASSLGQGYGYTF.

CDR3 protein: CASTLNREGYNEQFF. As DNA, the CDR3 is TGTGCCAGCACCCTTAACAGGGAGGGTTACAATGAGCAGTTCTTC. This chain joins TRBV7-9 and TRBJ2-1; D possibly corresponds to TRBD2 (7 bases). In germline, CDR1 is SEHNR, CDR2 FQNEAQ (reference sequence). V lost 7 bases and J lost 4, with 17 bases in between. This CDR3 is built from 15 residues.

The CDR3 loop is CASSLIRDNYGYTF. The CDR3, as DNA: TGTGCCAGCAGCTTGATCCGCGATAACTATGGCTACACCTTC. The genes are TRBV5-4 and TRBJ1-2; D is ambiguous. The CDR3 length is 14 residues. Deletions cut 1 base from V and 1 base from J, with 8 bases between. Germline V CDR1 and CDR2: SGHNT, YYREEE (reference sequence). Variable domain in full (rest from reference TRBV5-4 and TRBJ1-2): ETGVTQSPTHLIKTRGQQVTLRCSSQSGHNTVSWYQQALGQGPQFIFQYYREEENGRGNFPPRFSGLQFPNYSSELNVNALELDDSALYLCASSLIRDNYGYTFGSGTRLTVV.

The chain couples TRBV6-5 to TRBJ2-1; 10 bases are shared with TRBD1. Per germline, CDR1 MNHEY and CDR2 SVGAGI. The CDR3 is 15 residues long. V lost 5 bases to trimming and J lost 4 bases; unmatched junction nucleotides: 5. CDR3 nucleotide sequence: TGTGCCAGCAGTCACGGACAGGGGGATTACAATGAGCAGTTCTTC. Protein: CASSHGQGDYNEQFF.

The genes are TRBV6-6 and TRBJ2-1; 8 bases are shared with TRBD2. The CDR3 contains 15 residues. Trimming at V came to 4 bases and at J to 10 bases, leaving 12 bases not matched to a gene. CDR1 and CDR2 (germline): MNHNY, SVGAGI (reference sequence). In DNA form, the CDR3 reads TGTGCCAGCAGTTCCCGACAGCGGGGGCCCGGGGAGCAGTTCTTC. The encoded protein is CASSSRQRGPGEQFF.

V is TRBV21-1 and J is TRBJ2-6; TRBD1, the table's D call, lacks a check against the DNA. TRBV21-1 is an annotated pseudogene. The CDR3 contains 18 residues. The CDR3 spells CASSKDRDRESGANVLTF. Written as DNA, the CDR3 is TGTGCCAGCAGCAAAGATAGGGACAGGGAATCTGGGGCCAACGTCCTGACTTTC.